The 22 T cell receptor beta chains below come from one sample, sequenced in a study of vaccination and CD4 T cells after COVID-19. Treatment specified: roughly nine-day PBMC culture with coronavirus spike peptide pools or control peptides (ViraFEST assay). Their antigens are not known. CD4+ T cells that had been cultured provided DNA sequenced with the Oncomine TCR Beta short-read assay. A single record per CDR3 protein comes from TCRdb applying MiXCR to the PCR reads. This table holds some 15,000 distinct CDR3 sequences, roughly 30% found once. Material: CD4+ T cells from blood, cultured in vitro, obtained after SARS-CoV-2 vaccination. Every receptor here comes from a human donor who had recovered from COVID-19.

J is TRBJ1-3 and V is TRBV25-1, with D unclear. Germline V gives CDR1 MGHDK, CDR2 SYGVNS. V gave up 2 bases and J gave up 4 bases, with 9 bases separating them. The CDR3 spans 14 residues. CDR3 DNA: TGTGCCAGCAGTGAACGGGCAGGCGGAAACACCATATATTTT. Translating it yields CASSERAGGNTIYF.

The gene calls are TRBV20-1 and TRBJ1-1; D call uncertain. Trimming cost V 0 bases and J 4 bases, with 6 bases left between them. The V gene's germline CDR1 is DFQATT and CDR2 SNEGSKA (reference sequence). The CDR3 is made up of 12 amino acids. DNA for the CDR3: TGCAGTGCTAGAGATTGGACCACTGAAGCTTTCTTT. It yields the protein CSARDWTTEAFF.

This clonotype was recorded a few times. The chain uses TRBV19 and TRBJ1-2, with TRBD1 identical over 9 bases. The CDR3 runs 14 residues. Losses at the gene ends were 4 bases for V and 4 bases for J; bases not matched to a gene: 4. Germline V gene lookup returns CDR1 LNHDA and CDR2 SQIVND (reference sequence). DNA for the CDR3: TGTGCCAGTAGTACCCCGACAGGGGGCTATGGCTACACCTTC. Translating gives CASSTPTGGYGYTF.

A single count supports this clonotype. Written as DNA, the CDR3 is TGTGCCAGCAGCTTACCCCTTAGGGACAGGAGCTCTGGGGCCAACGTCCTGACTTTC. Its translation: CASSLPLRDRSSGANVLTF. This chain joins TRBV7-3 and TRBJ2-6, with TRBD1 matching over 8 bases. J gave up 0 bases and V 2 bases, and 9 bases lay outside the gene matches. The germline V gene encodes CDR1 SGHTA and CDR2 FQGTGA. The CDR3 is made up of 19 amino acids.

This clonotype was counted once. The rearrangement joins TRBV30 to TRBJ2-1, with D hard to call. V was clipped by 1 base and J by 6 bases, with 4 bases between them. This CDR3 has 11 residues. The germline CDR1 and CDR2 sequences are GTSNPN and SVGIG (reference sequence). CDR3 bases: TGTGCCTGGAGTGGCCGCAATGAGCAGTTCTTC. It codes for CAWSGRNEQFF. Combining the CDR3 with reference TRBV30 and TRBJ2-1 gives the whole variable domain SQTIHQWPATLVQPVGSPLSLECTVEGTSNPNLYWYRQAAGRGLQLLFYSVGIGQISSEVPQNLSASRPQDRQFILSSKKLLLSDSGFYLCAWSGRNEQFFGPGTRLTVL.

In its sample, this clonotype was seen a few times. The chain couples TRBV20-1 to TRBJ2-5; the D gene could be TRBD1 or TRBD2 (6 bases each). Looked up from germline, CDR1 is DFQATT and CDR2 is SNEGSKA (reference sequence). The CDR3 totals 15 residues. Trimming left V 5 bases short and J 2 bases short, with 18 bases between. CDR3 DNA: TGCAGTGCTGGGGGCCGTAGCGGCAAGCAAGAGACCCAGTACTTC. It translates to CSAGGRSGKQETQYF.

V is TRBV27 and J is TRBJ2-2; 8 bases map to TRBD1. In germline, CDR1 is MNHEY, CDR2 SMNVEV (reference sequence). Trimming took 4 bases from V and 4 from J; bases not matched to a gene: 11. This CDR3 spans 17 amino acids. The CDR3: CASSSRSDRVATGELFF. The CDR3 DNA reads TGTGCCAGCAGTTCAAGATCGGACAGGGTTGCCACCGGGGAGCTGTTTTTT.

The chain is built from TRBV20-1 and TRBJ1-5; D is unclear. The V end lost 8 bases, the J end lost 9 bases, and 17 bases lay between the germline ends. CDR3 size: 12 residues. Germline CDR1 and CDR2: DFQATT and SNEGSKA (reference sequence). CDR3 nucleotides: TGCAGTCCAAAGGGAGGGAATACGCCCCAGCATTTT. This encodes CSPKGGNTPQHF.

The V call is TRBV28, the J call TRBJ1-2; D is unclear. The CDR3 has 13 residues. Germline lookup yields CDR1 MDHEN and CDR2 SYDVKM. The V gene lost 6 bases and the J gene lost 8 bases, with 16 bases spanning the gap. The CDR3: CASRSTSGIGYTF. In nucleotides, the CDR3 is TGTGCCAGCAGATCGACCAGTGGGATAGGCTACACCTTC.

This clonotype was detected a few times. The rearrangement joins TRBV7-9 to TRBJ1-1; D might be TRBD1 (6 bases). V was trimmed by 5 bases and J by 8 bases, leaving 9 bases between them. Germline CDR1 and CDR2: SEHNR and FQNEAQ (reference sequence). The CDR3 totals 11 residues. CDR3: CASSQQGEAFF. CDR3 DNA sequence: TGTGCCAGCAGCCAACAGGGAGAAGCTTTCTTT.

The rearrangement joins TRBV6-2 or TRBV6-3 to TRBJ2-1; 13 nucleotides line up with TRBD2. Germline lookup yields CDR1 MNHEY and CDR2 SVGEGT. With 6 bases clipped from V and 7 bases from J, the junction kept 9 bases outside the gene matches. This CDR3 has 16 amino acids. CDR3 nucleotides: TGTGCCAGCAGCAAGACACTAGCGGGAGGGGGAAATGAGCAGTTCTTC. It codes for CASSKTLAGGGNEQFF.

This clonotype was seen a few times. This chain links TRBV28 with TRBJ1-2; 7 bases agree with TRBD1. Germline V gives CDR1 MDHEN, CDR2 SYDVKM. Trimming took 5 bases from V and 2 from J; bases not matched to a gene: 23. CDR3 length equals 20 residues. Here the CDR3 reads CASSSLQRARGARLNYGYTF. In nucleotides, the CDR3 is TGTGCCAGCAGTAGCCTTCAACGCGCCAGGGGGGCTCGGCTAAACTATGGCTACACCTTC.

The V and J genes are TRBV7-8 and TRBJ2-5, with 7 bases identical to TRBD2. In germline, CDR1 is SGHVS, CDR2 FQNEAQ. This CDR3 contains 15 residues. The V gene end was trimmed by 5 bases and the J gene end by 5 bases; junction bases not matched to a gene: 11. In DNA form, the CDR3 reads TGTGCCAGCAGCCCTCCGGGCGGGAGAGTGGAGACCCAGTACTTC. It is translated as CASSPPGGRVETQYF.

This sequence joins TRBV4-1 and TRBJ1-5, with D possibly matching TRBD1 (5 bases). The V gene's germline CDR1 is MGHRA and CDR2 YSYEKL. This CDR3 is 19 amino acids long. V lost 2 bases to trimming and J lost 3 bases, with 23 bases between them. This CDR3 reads CASSQPYERRGQLNQPQHF. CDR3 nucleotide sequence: TGCGCCAGCAGCCAACCTTACGAACGCCGCGGACAACTCAATCAGCCCCAGCATTTT.

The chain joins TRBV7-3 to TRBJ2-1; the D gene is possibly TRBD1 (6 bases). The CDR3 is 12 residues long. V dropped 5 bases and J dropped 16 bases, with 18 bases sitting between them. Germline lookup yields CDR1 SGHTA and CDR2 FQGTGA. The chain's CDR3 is CASSRIGTSVFF. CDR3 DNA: TGTGCCAGCAGCAGGATTGGGACATCTGTTTTCTTC.

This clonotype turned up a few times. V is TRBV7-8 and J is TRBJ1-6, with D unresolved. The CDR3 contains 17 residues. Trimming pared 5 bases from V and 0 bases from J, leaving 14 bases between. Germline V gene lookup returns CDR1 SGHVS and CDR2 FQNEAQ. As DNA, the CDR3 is TGTGCCAGCAGCCTATTTCAACCAAGCTCCTATAATTCACCCCTCCACTTT. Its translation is CASSLFQPSSYNSPLHF.

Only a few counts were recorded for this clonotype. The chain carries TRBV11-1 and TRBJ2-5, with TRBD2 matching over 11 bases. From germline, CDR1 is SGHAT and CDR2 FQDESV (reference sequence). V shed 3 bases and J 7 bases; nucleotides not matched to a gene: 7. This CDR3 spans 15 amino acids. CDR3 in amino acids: CASSFTSGRGGTQYF. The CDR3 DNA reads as TGTGCCAGCAGCTTTACTAGCGGGAGAGGGGGGACCCAGTACTTC. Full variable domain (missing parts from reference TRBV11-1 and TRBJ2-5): EAEVAQSPRYKITEKSQAVAFWCDPISGHATLYWYRQILGQGPELLVQFQDESVVDDSQLPKDRFSAERLKGVDSTLKIQPAELGDSAMYLCASSFTSGRGGTQYFGPGTRLLVL.

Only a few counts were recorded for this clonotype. DNA of the CDR3: TGTGCCAGCGGACCGCGTCTCTATGAGCAGTTCTTC. Its translation: CASGPRLYEQFF. The gene calls are TRBV7-2 and TRBJ2-1; D unclear. V lost 8 bases and J 8 bases, leaving 13 bases between the germline ends. Germline V lookup: CDR1 SGHTA, CDR2 FQGNSA. CDR3 length equals 12 residues.

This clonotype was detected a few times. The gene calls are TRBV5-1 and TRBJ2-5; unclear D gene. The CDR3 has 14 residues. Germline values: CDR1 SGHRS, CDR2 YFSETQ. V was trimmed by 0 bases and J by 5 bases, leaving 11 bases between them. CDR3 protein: CASSLAARTETQYF. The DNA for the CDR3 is TGCGCCAGCAGCTTGGCGGCGCGAACGGAGACCCAGTACTTC. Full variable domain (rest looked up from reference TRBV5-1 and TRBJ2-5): KAGVTQTPRYLIKTRGQQVTLSCSPISGHRSVSWYQQTPGQGLQFLFEYFSETQRNKGNFPGRFSGRQFSNSRSEMNVSTLELGDSALYLCASSLAARTETQYFGPGTRLLVL.

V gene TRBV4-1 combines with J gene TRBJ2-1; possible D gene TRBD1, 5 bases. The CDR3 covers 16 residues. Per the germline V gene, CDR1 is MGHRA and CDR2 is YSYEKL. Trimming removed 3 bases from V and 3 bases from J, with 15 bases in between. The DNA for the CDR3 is TGCGCCAGCAGCCAGTCCCTCCCAGGGCACTACAATGAGCAGTTCTTC. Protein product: CASSQSLPGHYNEQFF.

The CDR3, as DNA: TGTGCCAGCAGTCCTGTGACTAGCGGGTTTGAGCAGTTCTTC. It encodes CASSPVTSGFEQFF. This chain joins TRBV28 and TRBJ2-1; 10 bases match TRBD2. With 5 bases clipped from V and 9 bases from J, the junction kept 7 bases outside the gene matches. CDR1 and CDR2 from the germline V gene are MDHEN and SYDVKM. The CDR3 is 14 amino acids.

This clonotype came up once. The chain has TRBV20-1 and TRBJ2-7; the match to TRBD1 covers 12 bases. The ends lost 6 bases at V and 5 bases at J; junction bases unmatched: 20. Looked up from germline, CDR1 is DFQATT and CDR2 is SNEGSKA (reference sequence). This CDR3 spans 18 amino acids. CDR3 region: CSARTGTGGVSHGDEQYF. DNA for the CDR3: TGCAGTGCAAGGACCGGGACAGGGGGCGTAAGTCATGGTGACGAGCAGTACTTC.